Listed below are T cell receptor beta chains from one sample, sequenced in a study of OX40 agonist ivuxolimab in advanced cancers. Assay: immunoSEQ multiplex PCR; the TCRdb copy retains only in-frame clones and omits some. In the table there are approximately 50,000 clones, about four fifths of which are singletons. Sequenced material: CD4+ or CD8+ T cells sorted from blood, taken in a trial of the OX40 agonist ivuxolimab. These receptors all stem from an adult with an advanced solid tumor such as melanoma, head and neck, liver or kidney cancer. Both conserved end residues are part of each CDR3.

v_call: TRBV7-2
cdr3_aa: CASSGGQGGTGELFF

v_call: TRBV6-1
cdr3_aa: CASSDYSNSPLHF

v_call: TRBV6-5
cdr3_aa: CASSYSGKNTEAFF

v_call: TRBV28
cdr3_aa: CASSFSRSSGESYEQYF

v_call: TRBV2
cdr3_aa: CASSKGFEAFF

v_call: TRBV15
cdr3_aa: CATSRDLGGLNTEAFF

v_call: TRBV18
cdr3_aa: CASSPGGFTDTQYF

v_call: TRBV7-9
cdr3_aa: CASRPGTGSDTQYF

v_call: TRBV5-4
cdr3_aa: CASSPPSQETQYF

v_call: TRBV7-2
cdr3_aa: CASSLERQETQYF

v_call: TRBV14
cdr3_aa: CASSQRRPSGANVLTF

v_call: TRBV4-1
cdr3_aa: CASSQTRQGTNTGELFF

v_call: TRBV10-3
cdr3_aa: CAISDLAGGSTDTQYF

v_call: TRBV4-2
cdr3_aa: CASSQVAGDLGEQFF

v_call: TRBV7-9
cdr3_aa: CASSLGVAGNQPQHF

v_call: TRBV19
cdr3_aa: CASRPSAGFSYEQYF

v_call: TRBV6-6
cdr3_aa: CASGYLNEQYF

v_call: TRBV19
cdr3_aa: CASRTYEGHSYEQYF

v_call: TRBV4-3
cdr3_aa: CASSRRQGPGNEQFF

v_call: TRBV29-1
cdr3_aa: CSVKVPGQGTGELFF

v_call: TRBV11-2
cdr3_aa: CASSLEVGASPLHF

v_call: TRBV19
cdr3_aa: CASSAQAGQPQHF

v_call: TRBV7-2
cdr3_aa: CASSLEAGWSYEQYF

v_call: TRBV5-5
cdr3_aa: CASSSLRQGVSYTF

v_call: TRBV18
cdr3_aa: CASSPSLRELFF

v_call: TRBV28
cdr3_aa: CASKASGVSTDTQYF